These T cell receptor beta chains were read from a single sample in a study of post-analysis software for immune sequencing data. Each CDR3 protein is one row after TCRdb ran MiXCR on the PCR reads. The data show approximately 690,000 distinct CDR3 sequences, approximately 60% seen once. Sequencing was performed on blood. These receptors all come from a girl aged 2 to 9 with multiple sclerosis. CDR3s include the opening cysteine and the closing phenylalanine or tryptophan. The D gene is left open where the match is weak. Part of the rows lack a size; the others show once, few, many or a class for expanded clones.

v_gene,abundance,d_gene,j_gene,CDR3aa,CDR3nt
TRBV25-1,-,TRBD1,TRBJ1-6,CASSHSQGPLHF,TGTGCCAGCAGCCATTCACAGGGGCCCCTCCACTTT
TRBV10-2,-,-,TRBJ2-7,CASSEVPTNPHSYEQYF,TGCGCCAGCAGTGAGGTCCCCACGAACCCTCACTCCTACGAGCAGTACTTC
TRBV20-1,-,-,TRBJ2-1,CSAHRDFSYNEQFF,TGCAGTGCTCATCGGGACTTTTCCTACAATGAGCAGTTCTTC
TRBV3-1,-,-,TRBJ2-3,CASSHRAGYTDTQYF,TGTGCCAGCAGCCATCGGGCGGGTTACACAGATACGCAGTATTTT
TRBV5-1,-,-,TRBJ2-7,CASSFGPKLQMGLQRAYEQYF,TGCGCCAGCAGCTTTGGTCCCAAATTGCAAATGGGTTTGCAGCGGGCCTACGAGCAGTACTTC
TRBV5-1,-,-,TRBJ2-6,CASSLAVSGANVLTF,TGCGCCAGCAGCTTGGCGGTCTCTGGGGCCAACGTCCTGACTTTC
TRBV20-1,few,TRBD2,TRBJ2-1,CSARDGGERNEQFF,TGCAGTGCTAGAGACGGGGGGGAGAGAAATGAGCAGTTCTTC
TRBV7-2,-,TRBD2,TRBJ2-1,CASSWSSGSTYNEQFF,TGTGCCAGCAGCTGGTCTAGCGGGAGCACCTACAATGAGCAGTTCTTC
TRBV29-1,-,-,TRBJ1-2,CSVEESNYGYTF,TGCAGCGTTGAAGAGTCTAACTATGGCTACACCTTC
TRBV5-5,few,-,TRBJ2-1,CASRTEGVGGPSYNEQFF,TGTGCCAGCAGAACCGAGGGGGTGGGGGGGCCCTCCTACAATGAGCAGTTCTTC
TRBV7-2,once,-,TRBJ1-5,CASSPYRGNQPQHF,TGTGCCAGCAGCCCGTACAGGGGCAATCAGCCCCAGCATTTT
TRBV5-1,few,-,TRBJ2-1,CASSLQGFSYNEQFF,TGCGCCAGCAGCTTGCAGGGGTTTTCCTACAATGAGCAGTTCTTC
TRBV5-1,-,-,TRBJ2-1,CASSLDGGGKQFF,TGCGCCAGCAGCTTGGACGGAGGGGGCAAGCAGTTCTTC
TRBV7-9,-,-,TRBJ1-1,CASSSRGANTEAFF,TGTGCCAGCAGCTCGCGGGGTGCGAACACTGAAGCTTTCTTT
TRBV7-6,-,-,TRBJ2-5,CASSRGFGETQYF,TGTGCCAGCAGCAGGGGGTTTGGGGAGACCCAGTACTTC
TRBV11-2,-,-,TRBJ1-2,CASSLETFRTAYGYTF,TGTGCCAGCAGCCTGGAGACCTTCCGGACAGCCTATGGCTACACCTTC
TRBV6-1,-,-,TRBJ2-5,CASSEYRATQYF,TGTGCCAGCAGTGAATATAGGGCAACGCAGTACTTC
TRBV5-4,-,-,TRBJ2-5,CASSLRPVQETQYF,TGTGCCAGCAGCTTGCGCCCAGTCCAAGAGACCCAGTACTTC
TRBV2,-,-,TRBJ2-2,CASSRGLYTGELFF,TGTGCCAGCAGCCGGGGTTTGTACACCGGGGAGTTGTTTTTT
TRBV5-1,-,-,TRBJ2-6,CASSLDGGGTGANVLTF,TGCGCCAGCAGCTTGGATGGGGGTGGGACTGGGGCCAACGTCCTGACTTTC
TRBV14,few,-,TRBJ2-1,CASSQEGYGYNEQFF,TGTGCCAGCAGCCAAGAAGGGTACGGATACAATGAGCAGTTCTTC
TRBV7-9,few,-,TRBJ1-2,CASSLGGARGYGYTF,TGTGCCAGCAGCCTAGGGGGAGCGCGGGGCTATGGCTACACCTTC
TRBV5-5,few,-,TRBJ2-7,CASSLALRTGEGEQYF,TGTGCCAGCAGCTTGGCCCTAAGAACCGGGGAAGGGGAGCAGTACTTC
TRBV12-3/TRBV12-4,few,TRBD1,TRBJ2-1,CASSPTGGLYNEQFF,TGTGCCAGCAGCCCTACAGGGGGGCTCTACAATGAGCAGTTCTTC
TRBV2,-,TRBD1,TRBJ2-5,CASRIGQGSGETQYF,TGTGCCAGCAGGATCGGACAGGGTTCGGGGGAGACCCAGTACTTC
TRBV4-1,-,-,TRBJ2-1,CASSQGEDPDNEQFF,TGCGCCAGCAGCCAAGGGGAAGACCCCGACAATGAGCAGTTCTTC
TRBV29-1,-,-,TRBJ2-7,CSVVGTDLPYEQYF,TGCAGCGTTGTCGGGACCGATTTACCCTACGAGCAGTACTTC
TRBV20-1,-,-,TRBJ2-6,CSARVRAVRSGANVLTF,TGCAGTGCTAGAGTGCGGGCGGTCCGCTCTGGGGCCAACGTCCTGACTTTC
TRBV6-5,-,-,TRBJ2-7,CASSRGVTYEQYF,TGTGCCAGCAGTAGGGGAGTTACCTACGAGCAGTACTTC
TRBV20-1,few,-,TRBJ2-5,CSADQETQYF,TGCAGTGCCGACCAAGAGACCCAGTACTTC
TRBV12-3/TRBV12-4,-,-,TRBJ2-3,CASSFSAATDTQYF,TGTGCCAGCAGTTTTTCAGCGGCCACAGATACGCAGTATTTT
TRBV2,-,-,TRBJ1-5,CASSTFRWTDPINQPQHF,TGTGCCAGCAGTACCTTCAGATGGACGGATCCGATTAATCAGCCCCAGCATTTT
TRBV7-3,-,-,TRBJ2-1,CASSLGAAYYNEQFF,TGTGCCAGCAGCTTGGGGGCAGCTTACTACAATGAGCAGTTCTTC
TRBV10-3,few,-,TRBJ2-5,CAISDSGPQTQYF,TGTGCCATCAGTGACTCAGGGCCACAGACCCAGTACTTC
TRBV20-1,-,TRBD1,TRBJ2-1,CSASAGTGNYNEQFF,TGCAGTGCTAGCGCTGGGACAGGTAACTACAATGAGCAGTTCTTC
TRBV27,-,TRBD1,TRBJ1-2,CASRKMSDRGQGYTF,TGTGCCAGCAGAAAAATGTCGGACAGGGGGCAAGGCTACACCTTC
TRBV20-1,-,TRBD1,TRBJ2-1,CSARDGGQVSYNEQFF,TGCAGTGCTAGAGATGGGGGACAGGTCTCCTACAATGAGCAGTTCTTC
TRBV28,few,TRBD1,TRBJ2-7,CASSSPGQSSYEQYF,TGTGCCAGCAGTTCCCCGGGACAGAGCTCCTACGAGCAGTACTTC
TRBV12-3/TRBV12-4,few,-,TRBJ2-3,CASSASGKDTQYF,TGTGCCAGCAGTGCTTCCGGGAAAGATACGCAGTATTTT
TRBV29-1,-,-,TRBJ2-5,CSALGGEETQYF,TGCAGCGCCCTAGGAGGGGAAGAGACCCAGTACTTC
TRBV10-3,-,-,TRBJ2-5,CASGGGPETQYF,TGTGCCTCGGGGGGCGGCCCAGAGACCCAGTACTTC
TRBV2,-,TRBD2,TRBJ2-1,CASSEGPGTTYNEQFF,TGTGCCAGCAGTGAAGGGCCCGGGACTACCTACAATGAGCAGTTCTTC
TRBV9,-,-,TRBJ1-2,CASSVASNRNGYTF,TGTGCCAGCAGCGTAGCTTCGAACAGGAATGGCTACACCTTC
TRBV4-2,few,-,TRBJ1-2,CASSQDPTPTGNYGYTF,TGTGCCAGCAGCCAAGATCCCACACCGACAGGAAACTATGGCTACACCTTC
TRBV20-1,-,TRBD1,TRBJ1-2,CSGYSGTADYGYTF,TGCAGTGGGTACTCCGGGACAGCCGACTATGGCTACACCTTC
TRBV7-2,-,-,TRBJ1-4,CASSPGATNEKRFF,TGTGCCAGCAGCCCGGGGGCAACTAATGAAAAACGGTTTTTT
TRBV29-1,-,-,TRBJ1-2,CSVEGDGYTF,TGCAGCGTTGAAGGGGATGGCTACACCTTC
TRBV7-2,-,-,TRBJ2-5,CASSPGERLQETQYF,TGTGCCAGCAGCCCCGGGGAGCGGCTCCAAGAGACCCAGTACTTC
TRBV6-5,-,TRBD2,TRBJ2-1,CASSYGTSGRYEQFF,TGTGCCAGCAGTTATGGGACTAGCGGGAGGTATGAGCAGTTCTTC